One T cell receptor (beta chain) is described in this entry. The authors prepared the TCRbeta library with unique molecular identifiers. TCRdb re-analysed the PCR reads in MiXCR, keeping a single row per CDR3 protein. The data hold 190,000 or so distinct CDR3 sequences, with roughly 15% observed a single time. The entry originates in a study of T-cell reconstitution after alpha-beta-depleted transplantation in children. The CDR3 is 12 amino acids. Germline V gene data show CDR1 as GTSNPN and CDR2 as SVGIG (reference sequence). Trimming at V came to 3 bases and at J to 7 bases, leaving 5 bases not matched to a gene.

The chain links TRBV30 to TRBJ1-1, with 7 bases that match TRBD1. This receptor was obtained from a human donor who donated a stem cell graft to a child with acute lymphoblastic leukemia. This material consisted of PBMCs from the stem cell graft donor, taken from the stem cell graft. The CDR3 DNA is TGTGCCTGGAGCCGAGGGGGCAGTGAAGCTTTCTTT. Translating gives CAWSRGGSEAFF. Together with reference TRBV30 and TRBJ1-1, the CDR3 gives the full variable domain: SQTIHQWPATLVQPVGSPLSLECTVEGTSNPNLYWYRQAAGRGLQLLFYSVGIGQISSEVPQNLSASRPQDRQFILSSKKLLLSDSGFYLCAWSRGGSEAFFGQGTRLTVV.